The 21 T cell receptor beta chains below were found in one sample sequenced in a study of T cells in narcolepsy. Sequencing used immunoSEQ multiplex PCR; TCRdb keeps in-frame clones, though not all of them. The table includes tens of thousands of clones, roughly 82% detected once. The specimen was CD45RA- memory CD4+ T cells from PBMCs. These receptors all stem from a human donor with narcolepsy.

The rearrangement links TRBV5-6 to TRBJ2-5; possible D gene TRBD2, 6 bases. Judging by the DNA end, TRBJ2-7 fits better; the J call may be wrong. The CDR3 spans 15 residues. Germline CDR1 SGHDT, CDR2 YYEEEE. As DNA, the CDR3 is TGTGCCAGCAGCTTGGTCTTCGGGGGAGTCAACGAGCAGTACTTC. It codes for CASSLVFGGVNEQYF.

As DNA, the CDR3 is TGTGCCAGCAACGGACGACGGGTGGGAGGAAACATTCAGTACTTC. It encodes CASNGRRVGGNIQYF. The V and J genes are TRBV6-1 and TRBJ2-4, with D perhaps TRBD2 (6 bases). CDR3 length: 15 residues. Trimming took 7 bases from V and 6 from J, leaving 19 bases between them. CDR1 MNHNS and CDR2 SASEGT come from the germline V gene.

The chain has TRBV5-1 and TRBJ2-1; the D gene is possibly TRBD1 (8 bases). Germline assignment: CDR1 SGHRS and CDR2 YFSETQ. This CDR3 has 14 residues. V lost 2 bases to trimming and J lost 6 bases, with 12 bases between them. The chain's CDR3 is CASSLQGGFNEQFF. For the CDR3, the DNA is TGCGCCAGCAGCTTACAGGGGGGGTTCAATGAGCAGTTCTTC.

The chain employs TRBV19 and TRBJ2-2; D uncertain. The CDR3 is made up of 15 amino acids. Germline values: CDR1 LNHDA, CDR2 SQIVND (reference sequence). Trimming shortened V by 3 bases and J by 6 bases, and 14 bases separated the two germline ends. This chain's CDR3 is CASSMFSRSSGELFF. The CDR3 coding sequence is TGTGCCAGTAGTATGTTCTCCCGGAGTTCCGGGGAGCTGTTTTTT.

The CDR3, as DNA: TGTGCCAGCAGCTTCCCCGGGACACGGCGTGAAGCTTTCTTT. Protein sequence: CASSFPGTRREAFF. The J gene is TRBJ1-1, the V gene TRBV11-2, with D possibly matching TRBD1 (6 bases). Germline V gene lookup returns CDR1 SGHAT and CDR2 FQNNGV. The CDR3 length is 14 residues. V was cut by 3 bases and J by 7 bases, with 15 bases left in between.

The sample holds a few counts of this clone. The chain combines TRBV6-6 with TRBJ2-7, with D maybe TRBD1 (6 bases). In germline, CDR1 is MNHNY, CDR2 SVGAGI (reference sequence). This CDR3 comprises 10 residues. The CDR3 DNA reads as TGTGCTCGGGACATCGGAGAGCAGTACTTC. Translation gives CARDIGEQYF.

The rearrangement joins TRBV30 to TRBJ1-3; D call uncertain. Germline V gene sequence: CDR1 GTSNPN, CDR2 SVGIG (reference sequence). The CDR3 has 13 residues. V lost 0 bases, J lost 7 bases, and 10 bases lay in between. The CDR3 is CAWSVDGRNTIYF. The CDR3 DNA follows: TGTGCCTGGAGTGTGGACGGGAGGAACACCATATATTTT.

The sample holds one count of this clone. The chain employs TRBV6-5 and TRBJ1-4; weak D call: TRBD1 (5 bases). In germline, CDR1 is MNHEY, CDR2 SVGAGI. Trimming removed 4 bases from V and 8 bases from J, with 20 bases in between. The CDR3 contains 16 residues. CDR3 DNA: TGTGCCAGCAGTTCTCTGACAGTCGGGCTACAGGAAAAACTGTTTTTT. Amino acid sequence: CASSSLTVGLQEKLFF.

This clone was observed once. The chain combines TRBV28 with TRBJ1-2, with TRBD1 identical over 9 bases. CDR1 is MDHEN, CDR2 SYDVKM, per germline. The V gene end was trimmed by 6 bases and the J gene end by 5 bases; junction bases not matched to a gene: 10. This CDR3 is 15 amino acids long. For the CDR3, the DNA is TGTGCCAGCAGGCCCGCCGGGACAGGGTTTTATGGCTACACCTTC. It encodes CASRPAGTGFYGYTF.

In its sample, this clone was seen once. The chain couples TRBV13 to TRBJ1-3, with a weak D call TRBD1 (6 bases). Germline V gene data show CDR1 as PRHDT and CDR2 as FYEKMQ (reference sequence). V dropped 3 bases and J dropped 5 bases, with 14 bases sitting between them. This CDR3 comprises 15 residues. CDR3 region: CASSFGGTRRNTIYF. The CDR3 DNA follows: TGTGCCAGCAGCTTTGGGGGCACTCGCCGAAACACCATATATTTT.

The J gene is TRBJ2-2, the V gene TRBV5-6; TRBD2 matches 11 bases. The germline CDR1 and CDR2 sequences are SGHDT and YYEEEE. V shed 1 base and J 6 bases; nucleotides not matched to a gene: 5. This CDR3 has 16 residues. CDR3 residues: CASSLYNSGGAGELFF. The CDR3 bases are TGTGCCAGCAGCTTGTATAATAGCGGGGGGGCCGGGGAGCTGTTTTTT. Full variable domain (outside the CDR3, taken from reference TRBV5-6 and TRBJ2-2): DAGVTQSPTHLIKTRGQQVTLRCSPKSGHDTVSWYQQALGQGPQFIFQYYEEEERQRGNFPDRFSGHQFPNYSSELNVNALLLGDSALYLCASSLYNSGGAGELFFGEGSRLTVL.

The chain uses TRBV15 and TRBJ1-6; D uncertain. This CDR3 is 17 amino acids long. Germline CDR1 and CDR2: LNHNV and YYDKDF (reference sequence). V gave up 5 bases and J gave up 10 bases, with 24 bases separating them. For the CDR3, the DNA is TGTGCCACCAGCGGAGGACGCGGCGGACCAAATGGGTCACCCCTCCACTTT. Translated, it gives CATSGGRGGPNGSPLHF.

The chain is built from TRBV28 and TRBJ1-5; D not resolved. The CDR3 extends over 15 amino acids. CDR1 is MDHEN and CDR2 is SYDVKM in the germline V gene. Between the trimmed V and J ends, which lost 2 bases and 4 bases, there was a span of 12 bases. The CDR3 sequence: CASSLDGKENQPQHF. CDR3 DNA sequence: TGTGCCAGCAGTTTAGACGGGAAGGAGAATCAGCCCCAGCATTTT.

The V and J genes are TRBV28 and TRBJ2-1; the D gene is possibly TRBD2 (6 bases). The CDR3 is 19 residues long. CDR1 is MDHEN and CDR2 is SYDVKM in the germline V gene. Trimming stripped 8 bases from V and 0 bases from J, with 26 bases between. CDR3 coding DNA: TGTGCCAGCCATCAAAGGATGAAGAAGCGGGCCGGCTCCTACAATGAGCAGTTCTTC. Amino acid sequence: CASHQRMKKRAGSYNEQFF.

The J gene is TRBJ2-1, the V gene TRBV11-2, with D uncertain. V dropped 5 bases and J dropped 7 bases, with 9 bases sitting between them. This CDR3 region has 12 residues. CDR1 SGHAT and CDR2 FQNNGV come from the germline V gene. The CDR3 DNA reads TGTGCCAGCAGCCGAAGTGGTAATGAGCAGTTCTTC. It encodes CASSRSGNEQFF.

V gene TRBV6-5 combines with J gene TRBJ2-2; the D gene is possibly TRBD2 (6 bases). Trimming removed 3 bases from V and 1 base from J, with 9 bases in between. The CDR3 runs to 15 residues. Germline V gives CDR1 MNHEY, CDR2 SVGAGI. DNA for the CDR3: TGTGCCAGCAGTTATCACGGGGGGAACACCGGGGAGCTGTTTTTT. Translating it yields CASSYHGGNTGELFF.

The chain combines TRBV2 with TRBJ1-1, with D possibly TRBD1 on 5 matching bases. Germline V gives CDR1 SNHLY, CDR2 FYNNEI. V was clipped by 7 bases and J by 2 bases, with 11 bases between them. The CDR3 consists of 13 residues. In DNA, the CDR3 is TGTGCCAGCACCAGGGAGGGAAACACTGAAGCTTTCTTT. Translation: CASTREGNTEAFF.

A single count supports this clone. The CDR3 region is CASSEAGGLDEQFF. CDR3 nucleotide sequence: TGTGCCAGTAGCGAAGCGGGAGGGCTCGATGAGCAGTTCTTC. V usage is TRBV19 and J usage is TRBJ2-1; TRBD2 matches at 10 bases. Looked up from germline, CDR1 is LNHDA and CDR2 is SQIVND (reference sequence). This CDR3 is 14 amino acids long. The junction had 7 bases not matched to a gene; V was cut back by 6 bases and J by 8 bases.

The chain is built from TRBV2 and TRBJ1-6, with D possibly matching TRBD1 (5 bases). V dropped 3 bases and J dropped 7 bases, with 16 bases sitting between them. The CDR3 is made up of 16 amino acids. In germline, CDR1 is SNHLY, CDR2 FYNNEI. As DNA, the CDR3 is TGTGCCAGCAGTGAGGGACCCTCCGCCCCAAATTCACCCCTCCACTTT. It is translated as CASSEGPSAPNSPLHF.

The chain employs TRBV5-1 and TRBJ1-1; D is unresolved. The CDR3 runs 14 residues. Germline V lookup: CDR1 SGHRS, CDR2 YFSETQ. With 1 base removed from V and 0 bases from J, the gap between germline ends came to 7 bases. The CDR3 DNA is TGCGCCAGCAGCTTGAGCACCGTGAACACTGAAGCTTTCTTT. Encoded protein: CASSLSTVNTEAFF.

The rearrangement links TRBV29-1 to TRBJ2-3; D possibly corresponds to TRBD2 (5 bases). From germline, CDR1 is SQVTM and CDR2 ANQGSEA. V lost 4 bases to trimming and J lost 6 bases, with 8 bases between them. The CDR3 is made up of 11 amino acids. CDR3 DNA sequence: TGCAGCGTTGCCCCGGGGGATACGCAGTATTTT. Translation gives CSVAPGDTQYF.